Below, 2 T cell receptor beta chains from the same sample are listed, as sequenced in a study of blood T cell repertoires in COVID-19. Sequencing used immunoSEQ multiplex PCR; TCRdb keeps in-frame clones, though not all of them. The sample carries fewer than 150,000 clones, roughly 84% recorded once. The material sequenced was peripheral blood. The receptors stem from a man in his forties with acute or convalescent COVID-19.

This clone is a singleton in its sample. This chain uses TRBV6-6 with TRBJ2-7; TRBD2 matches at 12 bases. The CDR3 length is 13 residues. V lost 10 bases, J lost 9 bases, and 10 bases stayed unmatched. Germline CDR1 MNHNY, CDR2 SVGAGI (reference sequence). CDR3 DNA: TGTGCCACCGAGACTAGCGGGGGCCCTGGGCAGTACTTC. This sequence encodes CATETSGGPGQYF.

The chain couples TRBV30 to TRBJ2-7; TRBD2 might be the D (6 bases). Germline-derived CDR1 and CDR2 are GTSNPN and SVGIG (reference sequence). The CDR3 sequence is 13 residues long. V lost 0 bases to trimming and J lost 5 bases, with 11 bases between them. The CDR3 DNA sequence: TGTGCCTGGAGTGTATACGGGGGTAACGAGCAGTACTTC. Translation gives CAWSVYGGNEQYF. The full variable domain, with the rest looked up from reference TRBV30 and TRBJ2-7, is SQTIHQWPATLVQPVGSPLSLECTVEGTSNPNLYWYRQAAGRGLQLLFYSVGIGQISSEVPQNLSASRPQDRQFILSSKKLLLSDSGFYLCAWSVYGGNEQYFGPGTRLTVT.